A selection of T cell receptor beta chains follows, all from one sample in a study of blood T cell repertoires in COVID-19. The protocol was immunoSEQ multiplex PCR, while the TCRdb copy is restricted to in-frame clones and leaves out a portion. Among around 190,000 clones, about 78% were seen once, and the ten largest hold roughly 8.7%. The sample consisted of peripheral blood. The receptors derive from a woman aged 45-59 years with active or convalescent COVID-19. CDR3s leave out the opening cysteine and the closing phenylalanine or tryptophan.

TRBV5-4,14,ASSPALAGGTGELF
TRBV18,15,ASSPESGTGDFYGYT
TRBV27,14,ASSLSTSDIPYGYT
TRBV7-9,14,ASSSEDRGKNNEQF
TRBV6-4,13,ASSDGTTGSYGYT
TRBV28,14,ASSLFFGQGSEKLF
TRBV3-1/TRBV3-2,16,ASSQKDRGSLPFIGYT
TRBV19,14,ASSLTGALAKNIQY
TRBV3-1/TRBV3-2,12,ASSQGGRNSPLH
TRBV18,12,ASSPPQGVHGYT
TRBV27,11,ASSGQGPQGYT